Listed below are T cell receptor beta chains from one sample, sequenced in a study of cytomegalovirus exposure and HLA in healthy donors. Some clones are missing from TCRdb's copy, which holds only in-frame ones; the method was immunoSEQ multiplex PCR. This sample has about 130,000 clones, with approximately 80% found just once. Material for sequencing was PBMCs. The receptors were gathered from a man aged 25 to 45 in good health and CMV-seronegative. Both conserved end residues are part of each CDR3. D genes are given only for firm matches. Part of the rows lack a size; the others show once, few, many or a class for expanded clones.

TRBJ2-1	TRBV5-4	.	TRBD2	TGTGCCAGCAGCCCGGGGGGACTAGCGGAGAACTACAATGAGCAGTTCTTC	CASSPGGLAENYNEQFF
TRBJ2-5	TRBV4-3	.	TRBD2	TGCGCCAGCAGCCAAGATCGAGCGGGATGGGAGACCCAGTACTTC	CASSQDRAGWETQYF
TRBJ2-2	TRBV30	.	TRBD2	TGTGCCTGCCAAACGGAAAGAGGGAGGGTCGGGACCGGGGAGCTGTTTTTT	CACQTERGRVGTGELFF
TRBJ2-1	TRBV7-9	.	.	TGTGCCAGCAGCTCGGAGGACTTCGGGTCCTACAATGAGCAGTTCTTC	CASSSEDFGSYNEQFF
TRBJ1-2	TRBV5-1	.	TRBD1	TGCGCCAGCAGCTTGGATGGACAGGGTAATTTAAGGGACTATGGCTACACCTTC	CASSLDGQGNLRDYGYTF
TRBJ2-2	TRBV5-4	.	TRBD2	TGTGCCAGCAGCCCTCTGAGCGGGACGAACACCGGGGAGCTGTTTTTT	CASSPLSGTNTGELFF
TRBJ2-1	TRBV25-1	.	TRBD2	TGTGCCAGCAGTGAACTAAGCGGGAGGGCCGGGAATGAGCAGTTCTTC	CASSELSGRAGNEQFF
TRBJ2-5	TRBV2	.	.	TGTGCCAGCAATGGCAGGGGATTTCAAGAGACCCAGTACTTC	CASNGRGFQETQYF
TRBJ2-2	TRBV19	.	TRBD2	TGTGCCAGTACCATAAGGCGGGCGGGAGGGTTAACCGGGGAGCTGTTTTTT	CASTIRRAGGLTGELFF
TRBJ2-1	TRBV5-1	.	TRBD2	TGCGCCAGCAGCGCGGGACTAGAGTTTGGTGAGCAGTTCTTC	CASSAGLEFGEQFF
TRBJ2-3	TRBV5-6	.	.	TGTGCCAGCAGCTTGGCTTTGAGGGGGATGTTTGATACAGATACGCAGTATTTT	CASSLALRGMFDTDTQYF
TRBJ2-2	TRBV14	.	TRBD2	TGTGCCAGCAGCCAAACCCGAGCGGGAGTATTGGCCGGGGAGCTGTTTTTT	CASSQTRAGVLAGELFF
TRBJ2-6	TRBV29-1	.	.	TGCAGCGTTGTCTCAGTTTCTGATTCCTCTGGGGCCAACGTCCTGACTTTC	CSVVSVSDSSGANVLTF
TRBJ1-1	TRBV7-9	.	.	TGTGCCAGCAGCTTATCTGGGTCGGGAACTGAAGCTTTCTTT	CASSLSGSGTEAFF
TRBJ2-2	TRBV18	.	.	TGTGCCAGCTCAGCCAGAACGGACAGTCGGATTAACACCGGGGAGCTGTTTTTT	CASSARTDSRINTGELFF
TRBJ1-1	TRBV19	once	.	TGTGCCAGTAGTATCTCCGGAGGCGAGGTTTTCTTT	CASSISGGEVFF
TRBJ2-7	TRBV14	.	TRBD1	TGTGCCAGCAGCCAAGGGGACAGTTCCTACGAGCAGTACTTC	CASSQGDSSYEQYF
TRBJ2-1	TRBV12-5	.	TRBD1	TGTGCTAGTGGTTTCCCACCCAAAGGGACAGGGGGCAAGATCCTCGATGAGCAGTTCTTC	CASGFPPKGTGGKILDEQFF
TRBJ1-1	TRBV7-8	.	TRBD1	TGTGCCAGCAGCTGGGGGACAGGGGAGGTCACTGAAGCTTTCTTT	CASSWGTGEVTEAFF
TRBJ2-1	TRBV6-5	.	.	TGTGCCAGCGCTGATACGGGGGGCAGTGAGCAGTTCTTC	CASADTGGSEQFF
TRBJ2-4	TRBV6-5	.	.	TGTGCCAGCAGTTACTCCCCAGGGGTCGGCAAAAACATTCAGTACTTC	CASSYSPGVGKNIQYF
TRBJ2-7	TRBV4-1	.	TRBD2	TGCGCCAGCAGCCTTGGAACGGGGGGGCCCTACGAGCAGTACTTC	CASSLGTGGPYEQYF
TRBJ2-1	TRBV27	once	TRBD2	TGTGCCAGCAGTGGAATACTAGCGGGAGGACACAATGAGCAGTTCTTC	CASSGILAGGHNEQFF
TRBJ2-7	TRBV4-2	few	.	TGTGCCAGCAGCCAAGAAAGGCTAGACTTTGAGTACTTC	CASSQERLDFEYF
TRBJ2-5	TRBV2	.	.	TGTGCCAGCAGTGAAAGTTATATTTGGCGGCAGACCAGGGTGGCCCAGTACTTC	CASSESYIWRQTRVAQYF
TRBJ2-3	TRBV19	.	TRBD2	TGTGCCAGTAGTATCGGACTAGCGCGCGATACGCAGTATTTT	CASSIGLARDTQYF
TRBJ2-7	TRBV28	once	TRBD2	TGTGCCAGCAGTTTAGTCGTTGCTAGCGGGAGGAAGCAGTACTTC	CASSLVVASGRKQYF
TRBJ1-2	TRBV2	few	TRBD1	TGTGCCAGCAGGGACAGGGCCGGCTATGGCTACACCTTC	CASRDRAGYGYTF
TRBJ2-7	TRBV6-4	.	TRBD2	TGTGCCAGCTCAGGACTAGCGGGCACCTACGAGCAGTACTTC	CASSGLAGTYEQYF
TRBJ1-1	TRBV6-5	.	.	TGTGCCAGCAGTTACGGGCACATGAACACTGAAGCTTTCTTT	CASSYGHMNTEAFF
TRBJ2-2	TRBV5-4	few	.	TGTGCCAGCAGCTCGGAGTATGCCGGGGAGCTGTTTTTT	CASSSEYAGELFF
TRBJ1-1	TRBV7-9	.	.	TGTGCCAGCAGCCCCGGGAGTGAAGCTTTCTTT	CASSPGSEAFF
TRBJ2-7	TRBV15	.	TRBD2	TGTGCCACCAGCAGGGGATCCGGACTAGCGGATACCTACGAGCAGTACTTC	CATSRGSGLADTYEQYF
TRBJ2-2	TRBV11-3	.	.	TGTGCCAGCAGCTTATTCCCGGGCACCGGGGAGCTGTTTTTT	CASSLFPGTGELFF
TRBJ2-5	TRBV5-4	.	TRBD2	TGTGCCAGCAGCTTCCCTAGCGGTCAAGAGACCCAGTACTTC	CASSFPSGQETQYF
TRBJ2-7	TRBV19	few	.	TGTGCCAGTAGTCCGGGACTGCACTACGAGCAGTACTTC	CASSPGLHYEQYF
TRBJ1-4	TRBV6-1	.	.	TGTGCCAGCAGTGAAGTTTCGCGGACAACTAATGAAAAACTGTTTTTT	CASSEVSRTTNEKLFF
TRBJ1-1	TRBV9	.	.	TGTGCCAGCAGCGTCGGACAGCCGAACACTGAAGCTTTCTTT	CASSVGQPNTEAFF
TRBJ2-1	TRBV2	.	TRBD1	TGTGCCAGCAGTGAAGCGCAAGGGGGCAATATGAATGAGCAGTTCTTC	CASSEAQGGNMNEQFF
TRBJ2-1	TRBV4-2	.	TRBD2	TGTGCCAGCAGCCAAAACGGGAGGGCCGGGAATGAGCAGTTCTTC	CASSQNGRAGNEQFF
TRBJ1-2	TRBV2	.	.	TGTGCCAGCAGACCGGACAGAGCTAAAGCTAACTATGGCTACACCTTC	CASRPDRAKANYGYTF
TRBJ2-7	TRBV5-4	.	TRBD1	TGTGCCAGCAGCACCGGGACAGGGGTCACGGGGTACGAGCAGTACTTC	CASSTGTGVTGYEQYF
TRBJ1-4	TRBV5-6	.	TRBD1	TGTGCCAGCAGCCAAAGGACAGGGAATGAAAAACTGTTTTTT	CASSQRTGNEKLFF
TRBJ1-4	TRBV19	.	.	TGTGCCAGTAGTATGGAAACGGGGGAAAAACTGTTTTTT	CASSMETGEKLFF
TRBJ2-3	TRBV5-1	.	TRBD2	TGCGCCAGCAGCTTGGGGCCGGGAGGGCTCGTGGGGACAGATACGCAGTATTTT	CASSLGPGGLVGTDTQYF
TRBJ2-7	TRBV28	once	TRBD2	TGTGCCAGCACCGAAGCCCCCGGGACTAACGAGCAGTACTTC	CASTEAPGTNEQYF
TRBJ2-7	TRBV29-1	.	.	TGCAGCCGGCAGGGCCGGGCACTCAGCTCCTACGAGCAGTACTTC	CSRQGRALSSYEQYF
TRBJ1-1	TRBV5-1	.	TRBD1	TGCGCCAGCAGCGACAGGGGGCGGGAGACTGAAGCTTTCTTT	CASSDRGRETEAFF
TRBJ2-7	TRBV28	.	TRBD2	TGTGCCAGCAGTTTCCGCGGGAGTGGTTACGAGCAGTACTTC	CASSFRGSGYEQYF
TRBJ2-3	TRBV4-1	few	TRBD2	TGCGCCAGCAGCCAAGAAGATGGGACTAGCCGAAACACAGATACGCAGTATTTT	CASSQEDGTSRNTDTQYF
TRBJ2-1	TRBV23-1	.	.	TGCGCCAGCAGTCAATCCTATGAGCAGTTCTTC	CASSQSYEQFF
TRBJ2-3	TRBV11-2	.	.	TGTGCCAGCAGCCCGCTAAGCGGACGCACAGATACGCAGTATTTT	CASSPLSGRTDTQYF